This is a list of T cell receptor beta chains from one sample in a study of spatial heterogeneity in lung cancer. Each CDR3 protein gets one entry after TCRdb re-called the 5' RACE reads with MiXCR. The sample comprises 8,000 or so distinct CDR3 sequences, around 5.7% of which are singletons, and less than 25% rests with the top ten. This specimen was lung tumor tissue, taken at surgery. The origin of the receptors is a male donor with early-stage non-small cell lung cancer. The CDR3 runs from the conserved cysteine through the conserved F or W. Each record gives: clone size, V gene, D gene, J gene, CDR3 DNA, CDR3 protein. D genes are given only for firm matches. The size entry is marked missing in some rows and otherwise reads once, few, many or a size class.

>many|TRBV6-2/TRBV6-3|-|TRBJ1-3
TGTGCCAGCATCGCTCGGACAGCTTTAAACACCATATATTTT
CASIARTALNTIYF
>many|TRBV28|-|TRBJ1-5
TGTGCCAGCAGACCGGGGAACCTTATCAATCAGCCCCAGCATTTT
CASRPGNLINQPQHF
>medium-sized|TRBV28|-|TRBJ2-7
TGTGCCAGCAGTTTATACACCTACGAGCAGTACTTC
CASSLYTYEQYF
>many|TRBV6-5|-|TRBJ1-4
TGTGCCAGCAGTTTCGACAGGTGGCGGGAAAAACTGTTTTTT
CASSFDRWREKLFF
>medium-sized|TRBV28|-|TRBJ2-5
TGTGCCAGCAGCTACCCATTGGTACAGGGCGAGACCCAGTACTTC
CASSYPLVQGETQYF
>many|TRBV24-1|-|TRBJ2-5
TGTGCCACCAGTGAACGGGACACCATCCAAGAGACCCAGTACTTC
CATSERDTIQETQYF
>medium-sized|TRBV4-3|TRBD1|TRBJ1-1
TGCGCCAGCAGCCAAGACATCTCGACAGGGGATCACACTGAAGCTTTCTTT
CASSQDISTGDHTEAFF
>few|TRBV6-5|TRBD1|TRBJ2-7
TGTGCCAGCAGCCTAGGGGGCTTCGGGTCCTACGAGCAGTACTTC
CASSLGGFGSYEQYF
>many|TRBV12-3/TRBV12-4|-|TRBJ2-1
TGTGCCAGCAGTTTGAATGAGCAGTTCTTC
CASSLNEQFF
>many|TRBV5-1|-|TRBJ1-1
TGCGCCAGCAGCTTGCTCGGAAGCACTGAAGCTTTCTTT
CASSLLGSTEAFF
>few|TRBV7-8|-|TRBJ1-1
TGTGCCAGCAGCTTAAGAGTTGGGCAATACACTGAAGCTTTCTTT
CASSLRVGQYTEAFF
>many|TRBV7-8|-|TRBJ2-1
TGTGCCAGCAGCTTAATCTCCCCCTACAATGAGCAGTTCTTC
CASSLISPYNEQFF
>few|TRBV20-1|TRBD2|TRBJ2-7
TGCAGTGCTAGAGACCCCAGGGCTAGCGGGAGAGAGCAGTACTTC
CSARDPRASGREQYF
>many|TRBV2|TRBD2|TRBJ2-2
TGTGCCAGCAGTGAAGTCATGGAGACTAGCGGGCTGTTAGCCGGGGAGCTGTTTTTT
CASSEVMETSGLLAGELFF
>many|TRBV6-5|-|TRBJ2-7
TGTGCCAGCAGTTACTCGGGACAAGATTACGAGCAGTACTTC
CASSYSGQDYEQYF
>many|TRBV10-3|TRBD1|TRBJ2-3
TGTGCCACAGGACAGGGTACGGCAGATACGCAGTATTTT
CATGQGTADTQYF
>many|TRBV6-1|TRBD1|TRBJ2-7
TGTGCCAGCAGTGAACGGGACAGGGGTCGACCCTACGAGCAGTACTTC
CASSERDRGRPYEQYF
>many|TRBV6-2/TRBV6-3|TRBD2|TRBJ2-5
TGTGCCAGCAGCCGACTAGCTCAGACCCAGTACTTC
CASSRLAQTQYF
>many|TRBV30|-|TRBJ2-3
TGTGCCTGGAGTGTAACAGGGTCGGATACGCAGTATTTT
CAWSVTGSDTQYF
>many|TRBV7-8|TRBD2|TRBJ2-3
TGTGCCAGCAGCCCGCGGGGGGCGCTCAGCACAGATACGCAGTATTTT
CASSPRGALSTDTQYF
>many|TRBV5-5|TRBD1|TRBJ1-1
TGTGCCAGCAGCATTGGGACAGGCACTGAAGCTTTCTTT
CASSIGTGTEAFF
>-|TRBV18|-|TRBJ2-7
TGTGCCAGCTCATCGGTTCCAGACGAGCAGTACTTC
CASSSVPDEQYF
>many|TRBV12-5|TRBD1|TRBJ2-5
TGTGCTAGTGGCCCCCCGGGACAGGGCGAAGAGACCCAGTACTTC
CASGPPGQGEETQYF
>many|TRBV6-1|-|TRBJ2-2
TGTGCCAGCAGTGAGCGACGACCCGGGGAGCTGTTTTTT
CASSERRPGELFF
>many|TRBV28|TRBD1|TRBJ1-5
TGTGCCAGCAGTTTTCGGACAGGGCGGCAGCCCCAGCATTTT
CASSFRTGRQPQHF
>medium-sized|TRBV7-9|-|TRBJ1-1
TGTGCCAGCAGCTTGGGGCAGAGCACTGAAGCTTTCTTT
CASSLGQSTEAFF
>medium-sized|TRBV12-3/TRBV12-4|-|TRBJ1-1
TGTGCCAGCAGTGGGGGGTGGAACACTGAAGCTTTCTTT
CASSGGWNTEAFF
>many|TRBV7-9|TRBD2|TRBJ2-3
TGTGCCAGCAGCTTGATAGCGGGGCTAATGGATACGCAGTATTTT
CASSLIAGLMDTQYF
>many|TRBV12-3/TRBV12-4|-|TRBJ2-3
TGTGCCAGCACCACATGGGGCACAGATACGCAGTATTTT
CASTTWGTDTQYF
>few|TRBV7-9|-|TRBJ1-5
TGTGCCAGCAGCCCCGGGGTTCATCAGCCCCAGCATTTT
CASSPGVHQPQHF
>many|TRBV2|-|TRBJ2-7
TGTGCCAGCAGCGCCCCGGAAACCTCCTACGAGCAGTACTTC
CASSAPETSYEQYF
>many|TRBV29-1|TRBD2|TRBJ2-4
TGCAGCGTCATGACGGCTAGCGGGAGAAACATTCAGTACTTC
CSVMTASGRNIQYF
>many|TRBV7-8|-|TRBJ1-4
TGTGCCAGCAGCTTAGTACCGACGAGGGGGAATGAAAAACTGTTTTTT
CASSLVPTRGNEKLFF
>medium-sized|TRBV7-7|-|TRBJ2-5
TGTGCTAGCAGCCCCGGGACCCTACGGACCCAGTACTTC
CASSPGTLRTQYF
>many|TRBV19|-|TRBJ2-7
TGTGCCAGTAGTATCGAGGCAGCCGCAAACGAGCAGTACTTC
CASSIEAAANEQYF
>many|TRBV13|-|TRBJ2-7
TGTGCCAGCAGCCTGACAGGTTTTGCCTACGAGCAGTACTTC
CASSLTGFAYEQYF
>few|TRBV20-1|-|TRBJ2-5
TGCAGTGCTAGAGATATGGGGAAGGGGACCCAGTACTTC
CSARDMGKGTQYF
>few|TRBV7-9|-|TRBJ1-1
TGTGCCAGCAGCACCAGGACCGCCACTGAAGCTTTCTTT
CASSTRTATEAFF
>many|TRBV18|-|TRBJ2-5
TGTGCCAGCTCTCGAGAGGGCCAAGAGACCCAGTACTTC
CASSREGQETQYF
>many|TRBV5-1|TRBD2|TRBJ2-1
TGCGCCAGCGGACTAGCTGGGGATGAGCAGTTCTTC
CASGLAGDEQFF
>many|TRBV6-4|TRBD1|TRBJ2-2
TGTGCCAGCAGTGAAAGGGGGCTCACCGGGGAGCTGTTTTTT
CASSERGLTGELFF
>many|TRBV6-5|-|TRBJ2-4
TGTGCCAGCAGTTACGGGGGGAACAGGGGAGGAAACATTCAGTACTTC
CASSYGGNRGGNIQYF
>many|TRBV20-1|-|TRBJ2-6
TGCAGTGCTAAAGGCATTTGGCCCTCTGGGGCCAACGTCCTGACTTTC
CSAKGIWPSGANVLTF
>medium-sized|TRBV2|TRBD2|TRBJ2-3
TGTGCCATAACCTTCGGCGGGAGTACAGATACGCAGTATTTT
CAITFGGSTDTQYF
>-|TRBV9|TRBD2|TRBJ2-2
TGTGCCAGCAGCGTAGCTCTAGCGGACCTCACCGGGGAGCTGTTTTTT
CASSVALADLTGELFF
>many|TRBV6-2/TRBV6-3|-|TRBJ2-2
TGTGCCAGCAGTTCCCAAAGACTTGACACCGGGGAGCTGTTTTTT
CASSSQRLDTGELFF
>-|TRBV11-2|-|TRBJ2-1
TGTGCCAGCAGCCCAGCCGGGGCGGGTAGGAATGAGCAGTTCTTC
CASSPAGAGRNEQFF